The rows below give T cell receptor beta chains drawn from one sample of a study of blood T cell repertoires in COVID-19. Sequenced by immunoSEQ multiplex PCR; TCRdb stores in-frame clones only, minus some. This sample has more than 300,000 clones, with around 90% found just once. The material sequenced was PBMCs or T cells enriched from blood (not recorded which). All receptors derive from a woman aged 18-30 years who had recovered from COVID-19. The CDR3 runs from the conserved cysteine through the conserved F or W. D genes are given only for firm matches. Clone size appears in some rows only: once, few, many, or a class for an expanded clone.

j_call clone_size d_call v_call cdr3_nt cdr3_aa
TRBJ1-1 . . TRBV27 TGTGCCAGCACGAATTACAGGGAGAACACTGAAGCTTTCTTT CASTNYRENTEAFF
TRBJ2-7 . TRBD2 TRBV7-2 TGTGCCAGCAGCATCCACAGGCTAGCGGGGGGTGCCTACGAGCAGTACTTC CASSIHRLAGGAYEQYF
TRBJ1-2 . . TRBV6-5 TGTGCCAGCAGTTACTCCCGATTACGACAGAACTATGGCTACACCTTC CASSYSRLRQNYGYTF
TRBJ2-4 . . TRBV6-2/TRBV6-3 TGTGCCAGCAGTTACAGCTCAGGGGAAAGTGGAAACATTCAGTACTTC CASSYSSGESGNIQYF
TRBJ1-6 . . TRBV7-8 TGTGCCAGCAGCTTCCTCTCGGGACAAAATTCACCCCTCCACTTT CASSFLSGQNSPLHF
TRBJ2-3 . . TRBV19 TGTGCCAGTAGTATAGGGTGGGCAGGAGGAACAGATACGCAGTATTTT CASSIGWAGGTDTQYF
TRBJ2-7 . TRBD1 TRBV19 TGTGCCAGTAGGAAGACAGGGGGCGGTACCTACGAGCAGTACTTC CASRKTGGGTYEQYF
TRBJ2-3 . TRBD2 TRBV11-3 TGTGCCAGCAGCTTAGCACTGACTAGCGGTGTAGGCACAGATACGCAGTATTTT CASSLALTSGVGTDTQYF
TRBJ1-2 . . TRBV7-9 TGTGCCAGCAGCCTGGGGGCAGGGAAACCTATTGGCTACACCTTC CASSLGAGKPIGYTF
TRBJ2-4 . . TRBV29-1 TGCAGCGGGCGCCCGGCAGGGGCCAAAAACATTCAGTACTTC CSGRPAGAKNIQYF
TRBJ1-6 . TRBD1 TRBV18 TGTGCCAGCTCACAACAGGGGGGCTATAATTCACCCCTCCACTTT CASSQQGGYNSPLHF
TRBJ2-3 . TRBD1 TRBV2 TGTGCCACCTTAACCGGGACAGAAACAAATACGCAGTATTTT CATLTGTETNTQYF
TRBJ2-7 . TRBD1 TRBV4-1 TGCGCCAGCAGCCCACGACAGGGGCTCCCCTACGAGCAGTACTTC CASSPRQGLPYEQYF
TRBJ1-4 . . TRBV6-5 TGTGCCAGCAGTTACTCTGGAACAGGGCGCGAAAAACTGTTTTTT CASSYSGTGREKLFF
TRBJ1-3 . TRBD1 TRBV27 TGTGCCAGCAGCCCACAGGGGGGAAACACCATATATTTT CASSPQGGNTIYF
TRBJ2-1 . . TRBV2 TGTGCCAGCAGTGATGGTGGGGCGCCGTGGTTCTTC CASSDGGAPWFF
TRBJ1-5 once . TRBV28 TGTGCCAGCAAAAACGCGGGAGTTAATCAGCCCCAGCATTTT CASKNAGVNQPQHF
TRBJ2-3 . TRBD2 TRBV5-6 TGTGCCAGCAGCTTAAGACTAGCGGGGGTCACAGATACGCAGTATTTT CASSLRLAGVTDTQYF
TRBJ2-7 . . TRBV7-9 TGTGCCAGCAGCTTAGATGCGGGACTGGGGGCCTACGAGCAGTACTTC CASSLDAGLGAYEQYF
TRBJ2-7 . TRBD2 TRBV7-2 TGTGCCAGCAGCTTACTAGCGGGGGGGCCACACGAGCAGTACTTC CASSLLAGGPHEQYF